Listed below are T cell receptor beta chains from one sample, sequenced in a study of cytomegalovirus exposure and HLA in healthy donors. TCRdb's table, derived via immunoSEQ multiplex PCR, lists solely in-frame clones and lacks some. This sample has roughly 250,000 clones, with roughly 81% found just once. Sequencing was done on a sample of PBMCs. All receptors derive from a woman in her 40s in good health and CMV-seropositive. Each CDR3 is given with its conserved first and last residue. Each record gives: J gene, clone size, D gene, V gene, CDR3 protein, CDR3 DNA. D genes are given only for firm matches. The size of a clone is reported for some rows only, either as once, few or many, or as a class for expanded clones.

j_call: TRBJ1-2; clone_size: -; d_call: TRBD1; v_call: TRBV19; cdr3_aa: CASSIFRTGPGGYTF; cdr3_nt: TGTGCCAGTAGTATTTTTCGGACAGGGCCGGGAGGCTACACCTTC
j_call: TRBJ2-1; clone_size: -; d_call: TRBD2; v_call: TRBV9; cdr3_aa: CASSVTLTSGRLGEQFF; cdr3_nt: TGTGCCAGCAGCGTGACGCTTACTAGCGGGAGATTGGGTGAGCAGTTCTTC
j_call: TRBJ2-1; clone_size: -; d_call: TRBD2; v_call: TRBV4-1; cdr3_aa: CASSQDLRASGRAEQFF; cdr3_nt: TGCGCCAGCAGCCAAGATCTCCGGGCTAGCGGGAGGGCTGAGCAGTTCTTC
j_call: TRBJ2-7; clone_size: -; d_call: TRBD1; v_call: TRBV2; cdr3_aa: CASRGTETYEQYF; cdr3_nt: TGTGCCAGCAGAGGGACAGAAACCTACGAGCAGTACTTC
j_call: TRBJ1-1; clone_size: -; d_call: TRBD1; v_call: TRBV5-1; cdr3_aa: CASSSKTQGAPTEAFF; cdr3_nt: TGCGCCAGCAGCTCGAAAACACAGGGGGCGCCCACTGAAGCTTTCTTT
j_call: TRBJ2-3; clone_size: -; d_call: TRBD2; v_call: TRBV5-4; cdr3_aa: CASSFLTSGNTDTQYF; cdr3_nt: TGTGCCAGCAGCTTCTTGACTAGCGGGAACACAGATACGCAGTATTTT
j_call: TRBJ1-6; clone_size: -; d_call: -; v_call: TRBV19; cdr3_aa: CASTKGGYNSPLHF; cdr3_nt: TGTGCCAGTACCAAAGGGGGTTATAATTCACCCCTCCACTTT
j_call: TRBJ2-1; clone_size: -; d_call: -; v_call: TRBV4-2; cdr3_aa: CASSQAPYNEQFF; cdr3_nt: TGTGCCAGCAGCCAAGCCCCTTACAATGAGCAGTTCTTC
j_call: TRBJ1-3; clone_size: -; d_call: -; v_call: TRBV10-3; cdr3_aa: CAINFRCCSGNTIYF; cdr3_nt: TGTGCCATCAATTTTAGATGTTGTTCTGGAAACACCATATATTTT
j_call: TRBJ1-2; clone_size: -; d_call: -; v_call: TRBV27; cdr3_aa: CASSLRGDYGYTF; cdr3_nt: TGTGCCAGCAGTTTACGGGGGGACTATGGCTACACCTTC
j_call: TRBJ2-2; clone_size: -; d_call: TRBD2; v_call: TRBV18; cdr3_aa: CASSPLLAGANTGELFF; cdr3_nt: TGTGCCAGCTCACCACTTTTAGCGGGAGCGAACACCGGGGAGCTGTTTTTT
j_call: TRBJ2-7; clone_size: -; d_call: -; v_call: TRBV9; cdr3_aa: CASSPSHSPYPTDQYF; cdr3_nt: TGTGCCAGCAGCCCTTCTCACTCTCCGTATCCTACCGATCAGTACTTC
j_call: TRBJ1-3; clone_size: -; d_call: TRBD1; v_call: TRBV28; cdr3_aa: CASSSSATGGNTIYF; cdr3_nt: TGTGCCAGCAGTTCCTCCGCGACAGGGGGAAACACCATATATTTT
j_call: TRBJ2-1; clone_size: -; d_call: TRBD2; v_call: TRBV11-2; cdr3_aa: CASSQRAGLAGVDEQFF; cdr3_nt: TGTGCCAGCAGCCAGCGCGCCGGATTAGCGGGAGTGGATGAGCAGTTCTTC
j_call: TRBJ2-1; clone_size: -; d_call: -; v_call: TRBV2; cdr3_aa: CASSETGVAYNEQFF; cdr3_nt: TGTGCCAGCAGTGAAACGGGAGTGGCCTACAATGAGCAGTTCTTC
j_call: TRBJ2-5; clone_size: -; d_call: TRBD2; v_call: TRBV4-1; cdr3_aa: CASSQGFSGYPEPQYF; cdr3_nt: TGCGCCAGCAGCCAAGGATTTAGCGGGTACCCCGAGCCCCAGTACTTC
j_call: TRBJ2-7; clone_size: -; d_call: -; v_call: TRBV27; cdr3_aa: CASSGGGSYEQYF; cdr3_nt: TGTGCCAGCAGTGGCGGCGGTTCCTACGAGCAGTACTTC
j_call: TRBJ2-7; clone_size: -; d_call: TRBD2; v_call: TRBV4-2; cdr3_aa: CASSQLAGGPYEQYF; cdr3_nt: TGTGCCAGCAGCCAGCTAGCGGGAGGCCCCTACGAGCAGTACTTC
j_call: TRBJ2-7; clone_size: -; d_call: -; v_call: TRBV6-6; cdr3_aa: CASSSTGGTMSEQYF; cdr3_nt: TGTGCCAGCAGTTCGACAGGCGGAACTATGAGTGAGCAGTACTTC
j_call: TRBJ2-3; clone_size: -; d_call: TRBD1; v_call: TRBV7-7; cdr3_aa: CASSGQGTDTQYF; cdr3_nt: TGTGCCAGCAGCGGACAGGGAACGGATACGCAGTATTTT
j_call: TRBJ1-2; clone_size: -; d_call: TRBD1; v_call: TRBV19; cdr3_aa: CASSDIDRGYGYTF; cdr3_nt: TGTGCCAGTAGTGATATCGACAGGGGGTATGGCTACACCTTC
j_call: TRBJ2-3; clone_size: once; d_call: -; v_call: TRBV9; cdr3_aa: CASSVAGGGTLRF; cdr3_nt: TGTGCCAGCAGCGTAGCTGGTGGGGGGACCCTACGTTTT
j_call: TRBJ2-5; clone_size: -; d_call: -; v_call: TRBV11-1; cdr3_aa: CASSPVEARGPKVAQYF; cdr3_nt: TGTGCCAGCAGCCCGGTGGAGGCCAGGGGTCCCAAAGTGGCCCAGTACTTC
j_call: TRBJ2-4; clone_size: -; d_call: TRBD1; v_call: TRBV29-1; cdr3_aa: CSVDWGTGEVRAKNIQYF; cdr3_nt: TGCAGCGTTGACTGGGGGACAGGGGAGGTTCGGGCCAAAAACATTCAGTACTTC
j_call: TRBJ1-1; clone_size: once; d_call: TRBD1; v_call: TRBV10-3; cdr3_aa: CAISESRTGTGTEAFF; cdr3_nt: TGTGCCATCAGTGAGTCCAGGACAGGGACGGGGACTGAAGCTTTCTTT
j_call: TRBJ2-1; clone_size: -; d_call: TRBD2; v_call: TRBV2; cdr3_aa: CASSTRGGGGNNEQFF; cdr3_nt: TGTGCCAGCAGCACCAGGGGCGGGGGGGGGAATAATGAGCAGTTCTTC
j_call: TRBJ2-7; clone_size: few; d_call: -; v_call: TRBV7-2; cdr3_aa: CASSSSSYEQYF; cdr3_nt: TGTGCCAGCAGCTCCAGCTCCTACGAGCAGTACTTC
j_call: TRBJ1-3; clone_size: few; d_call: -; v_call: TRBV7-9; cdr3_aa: CSSSLMGADGNTIYF; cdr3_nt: TGTTCCAGCAGCTTAATGGGGGCTGACGGAAACACCATATATTTT
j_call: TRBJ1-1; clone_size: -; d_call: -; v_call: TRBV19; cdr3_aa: CASIGQLNTEAFF; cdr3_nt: TGTGCCAGTATTGGACAGCTGAACACTGAAGCTTTCTTT
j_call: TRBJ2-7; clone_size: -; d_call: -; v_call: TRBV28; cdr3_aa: CASSFRGSYEQYF; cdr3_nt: TGTGCCAGCAGTTTCCGGGGGTCCTACGAGCAGTACTTC
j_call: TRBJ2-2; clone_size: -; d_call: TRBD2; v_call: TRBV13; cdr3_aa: CASSTVGLAAGELFF; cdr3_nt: TGTGCCAGCAGCACAGTGGGACTAGCTGCCGGGGAGCTGTTTTTT
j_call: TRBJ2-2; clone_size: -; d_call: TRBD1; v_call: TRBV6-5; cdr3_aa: CASSETGITGELFF; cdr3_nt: TGTGCCAGCAGTGAGACAGGGATCACCGGGGAGCTGTTTTTT
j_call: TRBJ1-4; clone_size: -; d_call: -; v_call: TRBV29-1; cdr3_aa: CSVAAGMANEKLFF; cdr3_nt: TGCAGCGTCGCCGCAGGGATGGCTAATGAAAAACTGTTTTTT
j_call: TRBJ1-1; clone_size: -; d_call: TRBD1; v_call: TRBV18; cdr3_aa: CASSRDRGLVNTEAFF; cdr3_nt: TGTGCCAGCTCACGAGACAGGGGGCTAGTAAACACTGAAGCTTTCTTT
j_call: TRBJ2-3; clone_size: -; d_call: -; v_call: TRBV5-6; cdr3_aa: CASSFARPLSDTQYF; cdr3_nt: TGTGCCAGCAGCTTTGCGAGACCACTATCGGATACGCAGTATTTT
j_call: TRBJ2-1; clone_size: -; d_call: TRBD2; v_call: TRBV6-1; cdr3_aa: CASRSGLAGTNEQFF; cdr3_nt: TGTGCCAGCAGGTCCGGACTAGCGGGGACCAATGAGCAGTTCTTC
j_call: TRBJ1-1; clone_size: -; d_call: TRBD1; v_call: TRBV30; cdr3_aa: CAWRKTGGTEAFF; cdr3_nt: TGTGCCTGGAGAAAAACAGGGGGCACTGAAGCTTTCTTT
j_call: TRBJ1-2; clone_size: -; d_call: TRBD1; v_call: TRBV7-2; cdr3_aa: CASSLALDRGGGYTF; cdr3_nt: TGTGCCAGCAGCTTAGCACTGGACAGGGGCGGTGGCTACACCTTC
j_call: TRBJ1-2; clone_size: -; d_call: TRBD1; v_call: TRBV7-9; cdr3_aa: CSSSERTGKVDYGYTF; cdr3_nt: TGTTCCAGCAGCGAGCGGACAGGGAAGGTGGACTATGGCTACACCTTC
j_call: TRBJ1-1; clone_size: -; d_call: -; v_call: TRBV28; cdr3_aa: CASSNGGVNEAFF; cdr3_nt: TGTGCCAGCAGCAACGGGGGGGTTAATGAAGCTTTCTTT
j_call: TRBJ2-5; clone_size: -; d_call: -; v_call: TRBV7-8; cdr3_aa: CASSSRIAITRGTQYF; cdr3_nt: TGTGCCAGCAGCTCCCGTATAGCGATTACTCGGGGGACCCAGTACTTC
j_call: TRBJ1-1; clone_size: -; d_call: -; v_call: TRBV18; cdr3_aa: CASSQGLNTEAFF; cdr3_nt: TGTGCCAGCTCTCAGGGGCTGAACACTGAAGCTTTCTTT
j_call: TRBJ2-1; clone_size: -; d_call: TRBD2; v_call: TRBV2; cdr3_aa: CASSEGSGSINEQFF; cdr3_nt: TGTGCCAGCAGTGAAGGGAGCGGGAGTATAAATGAGCAGTTCTTC
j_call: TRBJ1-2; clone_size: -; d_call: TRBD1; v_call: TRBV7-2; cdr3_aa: CASSLTGQAHAYGYTF; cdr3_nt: TGTGCCAGCAGCCTAACTGGACAGGCCCACGCCTATGGCTACACCTTC
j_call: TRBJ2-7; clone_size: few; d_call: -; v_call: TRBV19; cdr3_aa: CASSNPTGSGQYF; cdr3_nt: TGTGCCAGTAGTAACCCCACGGGAAGCGGGCAGTACTTC
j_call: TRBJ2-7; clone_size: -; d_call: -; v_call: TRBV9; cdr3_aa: CASSPEFFDRTYEQYF; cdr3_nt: TGTGCCAGCAGCCCGGAATTTTTCGACAGGACCTACGAGCAGTACTTC
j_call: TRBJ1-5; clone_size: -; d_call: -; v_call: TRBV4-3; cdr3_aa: CASSLPLPQGDSNQPQHF; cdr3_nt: TGCGCCAGCAGCCTCCCACTCCCCCAAGGGGATAGCAATCAGCCCCAGCATTTT
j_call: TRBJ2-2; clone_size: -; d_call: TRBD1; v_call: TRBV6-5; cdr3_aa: CASSQTGPGELFF; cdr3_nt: TGTGCCAGCAGTCAGACAGGGCCCGGGGAGCTGTTTTTT